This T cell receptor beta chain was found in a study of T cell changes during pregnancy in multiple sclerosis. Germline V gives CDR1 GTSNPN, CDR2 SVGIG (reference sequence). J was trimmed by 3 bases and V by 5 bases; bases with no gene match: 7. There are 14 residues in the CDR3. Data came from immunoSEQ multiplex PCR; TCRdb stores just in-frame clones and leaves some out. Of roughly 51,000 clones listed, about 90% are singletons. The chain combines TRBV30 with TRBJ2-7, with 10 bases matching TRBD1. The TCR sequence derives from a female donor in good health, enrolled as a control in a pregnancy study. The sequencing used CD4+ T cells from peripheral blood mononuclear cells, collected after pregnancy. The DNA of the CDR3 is TGTGCCTGGCGTAGACAGGGGGCGGACTACGAGCAGTACTTC. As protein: CAWRRQGADYEQYF.